The 14 T cell receptor beta chains reported below all come from one sample, sequenced in a study of OX40 agonist ivuxolimab in advanced cancers. The receptor library was made with the immunoSEQ multiplex PCR assay. TCRdb carries this immuneACCESS record with in-frame sequences only. Its versions omit some clonotypes, under half of them owing to an unresolved V gene in the studies checked, with the rest unexplained. This sample has fewer than 50,000 clones in its table, and about 87% of those were observed once. The top ten clones comprise 10% of the sample. The material sequenced was CD4+ or CD8+ T cells sorted from blood, taken in a trial of the OX40 agonist ivuxolimab. These receptors were taken from an adult with an advanced solid tumor such as melanoma, head and neck, liver or kidney cancer.

This clone was recorded once. CDR3 sequence: CASSQDNRGRGQSGYTF. DNA of the CDR3: TGCGCCAGCAGCCAAGATAATAGGGGCAGGGGGCAATCTGGCTACACCTTC. The chain links TRBV4-1 to TRBJ1-2, with 8 bases identical to TRBD1. The CDR3 is 17 residues long. Unmatched junction bases numbered 13, after V lost 0 bases and J lost 7 bases. Germline loops: CDR1 MGHRA, CDR2 YSYEKL.

A single count supports this clone. The rearrangement links TRBV7-2 to TRBJ1-5, with D possibly matching TRBD1 (6 bases). Germline CDR1 SGHTA, CDR2 FQGNSA. Trimming removed 5 bases at V and 3 bases at J, with 17 bases between. The CDR3 loop spans 16 amino acids. In nucleotides, the CDR3 is TGTGCCAGCAGCCCGAAATCGGGGGCGTACAATCAGCCCCAGCATTTT. As protein: CASSPKSGAYNQPQHF.

The chain links TRBV6-5 to TRBJ2-7; D perhaps matches TRBD1 (5 bases). V shed 5 bases and J shed 2 bases, with 7 bases lying between them. CDR3 size: 12 residues. Germline-derived CDR1 and CDR2 are MNHEY and SVGAGI. DNA for the CDR3: TGTGCCAGCAGTCAGGGCACCTACGAGCAGTACTTC. Protein sequence: CASSQGTYEQYF.

The chain carries TRBV13 and TRBJ2-4; 13 bases line up with TRBD2. V lost 5 bases and J lost 7; bases outside the gene matches: 11. CDR1 is PRHDT, CDR2 FYEKMQ, per germline (reference sequence). CDR3 length: 17 residues. CDR3 sequence (DNA): TGTGCCAGCAGCGGACTGGTCGAGACTAGCGGGAGGAACATTCAGTACTTC. Amino acid sequence: CASSGLVETSGRNIQYF.

The chain uses TRBV5-4 and TRBJ2-5; D unclear. In germline, CDR1 is SGHNT, CDR2 YYREEE (reference sequence). Trimming removed 1 base at V and 5 bases at J, with 12 bases between. CDR3 size: 14 residues. DNA for the CDR3: TGTGCCAGCAGCTTGTCCTTCGGGCGGGAGACCCAGTACTTC. Translated, it gives CASSLSFGRETQYF.

This chain connects TRBV4-1 to TRBJ2-7, with TRBD2 identical over 7 bases. This CDR3 spans 15 amino acids. V lost 3 bases and J lost 2; bases outside the gene matches: 7. Germline CDR1 and CDR2: MGHRA and YSYEKL. Here the CDR3 reads CASSHLADVAYEQYF. CDR3 nucleotides: TGCGCCAGCAGCCATCTAGCGGATGTGGCCTACGAGCAGTACTTC.

The V and J genes are TRBV19 and TRBJ2-5; the match to TRBD1 covers 10 bases. This CDR3 has 13 amino acids. Germline V gene lookup returns CDR1 LNHDA and CDR2 SQIVND (reference sequence). V was clipped by 6 bases and J by 2 bases; unmatched bases: 0. The CDR3 DNA reads TGTGCCAGTAGGGACAGGGGGCAAGAGACCCAGTACTTC. Encoded protein: CASRDRGQETQYF.

The chain has TRBV2 and TRBJ1-2, with D possibly being TRBD1 (5 bases). Between the trimmed V and J ends, which lost 6 bases and 8 bases, there was a span of 19 bases. Germline V CDR1 and CDR2: SNHLY, FYNNEI. This CDR3 region has 14 residues. CDR3 sequence: CASREGLPRIGYTF. DNA of the CDR3: TGTGCCAGCAGGGAGGGACTCCCGAGGATCGGCTACACCTTC. Variable domain in full (rest from reference TRBV2 and TRBJ1-2): EPEVTQTPSHQVTQMGQEVILRCVPISNHLYFYWYRQILGQKVEFLVSFYNNEISEKSEIFDDQFSVERPDGSNFTLKIRSTKLEDSAMYFCASREGLPRIGYTFGSGTRLTVV.

This clone was recorded once. The V and J genes are TRBV12-2 and TRBJ1-5; the table names TRBD1, a call not compared with the DNA. TRBV12-2 is termed a pseudogene. The CDR3 spans 16 residues. The CDR3 is CASGAVGFDSNQPQHF. The DNA for the CDR3 is TGTGCAAGTGGGGCGGTAGGTTTTGATAGCAATCAGCCCCAGCATTTT.

This chain uses TRBV4-3 with TRBJ1-1; TRBD1 is a possible D gene (5 bases). CDR3 size: 16 residues. Germline loops: CDR1 LGHNA, CDR2 YSLEER. The V and J ends lost 0 bases and 2 bases respectively, with 13 bases between them. CDR3 bases: TGCGCCAGCAGCCAAGATCGGTGGGGGATAAACACTGAAGCTTTCTTT. Translated: CASSQDRWGINTEAFF.

The chain recombines TRBV5-5 with TRBJ1-6, with D perhaps matching TRBD1 (5 bases). The V and J ends lost 4 bases and 8 bases respectively, with 10 bases between them. Germline loops: CDR1 SGHKS, CDR2 YYEKEE (reference sequence). The CDR3 sequence is 13 residues long. CDR3 protein: CASSKEGYSPLHF. CDR3 coding DNA: TGTGCCAGCAGCAAGGAGGGGTATTCACCCCTCCACTTT.

CDR3 nucleotide sequence: TGTGCCTGGAGCATGGGACAGTGGACGAGCTATGGCTACACCTTC. Its translation is CAWSMGQWTSYGYTF. V gene TRBV30 combines with J gene TRBJ1-2; 7 nucleotides agree with TRBD1. There are 15 residues in the CDR3. After removal of 3 bases from V and 4 bases from J, the junction contained 11 bases not matched to a gene. Per the germline V gene, CDR1 is GTSNPN and CDR2 is SVGIG (reference sequence).

The rearrangement uses TRBV14 and TRBJ2-5, with D possibly TRBD1 on 5 matching bases. Looked up from germline, CDR1 is SGHDN and CDR2 is FVKESK. The CDR3 spans 14 residues. Trimming shortened V by 2 bases and J by 1 base, and 8 bases separated the two germline ends. The CDR3 sequence is CASSQRQIQETQYF. The CDR3 region has the DNA TGTGCCAGCAGCCAAAGACAGATCCAAGAGACCCAGTACTTC.

The chain recombines TRBV4-3 with TRBJ1-5; D remains ambiguous. Per germline, CDR1 LGHNA and CDR2 YSLEER. The CDR3 sequence is 15 residues long. Trimming removed 0 bases from V and 0 bases from J, with 6 bases in between. The CDR3 reads CASSQDFDSNQPQHF. The CDR3, as DNA: TGCGCCAGCAGCCAAGATTTCGATAGCAATCAGCCCCAGCATTTT.